Below are 26 T cell receptor beta chains sequenced from a single sample in a study of blood T cells in healthy people across ages. A sample-barcoded 5' primer and a J-beta primer mix were used in a second PCR of about 7 to 12 cycles. TCRdb processed the 5' RACE reads anew with MiXCR; each CDR3 protein has one entry. The profile covers about 640,000 distinct CDR3 sequences, with under 65% appearing a single time and around 37% taken by the ten largest. Sequencing was done on a sample of blood. The receptor source for this set is a man between 60 and 75 years old in good health.

The chain uses TRBV29-1 and TRBJ2-5; TRBD1 agrees at 8 bases. V was clipped by 6 bases and J by 5 bases; unmatched bases: 8. Germline V gene sequence: CDR1 SQVTM, CDR2 ANQGSEA. The CDR3 runs 13 residues. CDR3 loop: CSVRRTGRETQYF. CDR3 nucleotides: TGCAGCGTCCGCCGGACAGGGAGGGAGACCCAGTACTTC.

The chain couples TRBV10-3 to TRBJ2-5; 9 bases fit TRBD2. Per germline, CDR1 ENHRY and CDR2 SYGVKD. This CDR3 region has 17 residues. J was trimmed by 2 bases and V by 0 bases; bases with no gene match: 7. The CDR3 region has the DNA TGTGCCATCAGTGAGTCGGGTAGCGGGGGCCAACAAGAGACCCAGTACTTC. Encoded protein: CAISESGSGGQQETQYF.

In this sample, this clonotype turned up a few times. The V gene is TRBV5-1, the J gene TRBJ2-5, with D possibly being TRBD1 or TRBD2 (5 bases each). The CDR3 is 14 amino acids. With 4 bases removed from V and 7 bases from J, the gap between germline ends came to 17 bases. Per germline, CDR1 SGHRS and CDR2 YFSETQ. The CDR3 nucleotides are TGCGCCAGCAGCACGGGACCCGAATCTTCGACCCAGTACTTC. Translated: CASSTGPESSTQYF. The variable domain in full, completed from reference TRBV5-1 and TRBJ2-5, reads KAGVTQTPRYLIKTRGQQVTLSCSPISGHRSVSWYQQTPGQGLQFLFEYFSETQRNKGNFPGRFSGRQFSNSRSEMNVSTLELGDSALYLCASSTGPESSTQYFGPGTRLLVL.

The rearrangement joins TRBV20-1 to TRBJ1-5, with 9 bases that match TRBD1. J lost 4 bases, V lost 3 bases, and 7 bases had no gene match. CDR3 length: 15 residues. CDR1 and CDR2 from the germline V gene are DFQATT and SNEGSKA (reference sequence). CDR3 sequence (DNA): TGCAGTGCTAGTCAAGAGACAGGGGGGAATCAGCCCCAGCATTTT. Translating it yields CSASQETGGNQPQHF.

V and J are TRBV6-5 and TRBJ2-3, with 8 bases aligning to TRBD1. The V gene end was trimmed by 0 bases and the J gene end by 1 base; junction bases not matched to a gene: 0. The CDR3 spans 15 residues. CDR1 and CDR2 from the germline V gene are MNHEY and SVGAGI. The CDR3 DNA reads TGTGCCAGCAGTTACTCGGACAGGGGCACAGATACGCAGTATTTT. Translated: CASSYSDRGTDTQYF.

The CDR3 DNA follows: TGCAGCGTTGAAGGGTGGGGGTCTAATGAAAAACTGTTTTTT. Residues: CSVEGWGSNEKLFF. The chain carries TRBV29-1 and TRBJ1-4; possibly TRBD1 for D (5 bases). Germline lookup yields CDR1 SQVTM and CDR2 ANQGSEA. CDR3 length: 14 residues. V lost 1 base, J lost 3 bases, and 9 bases lay in between. The variable domain in full, with the rest retrieved from reference TRBV29-1 and TRBJ1-4, is SAVISQKPSRDICQRGTSLTIQCQVDSQVTMMFWYRQQPGQSLTLIATANQGSEATYESGFVIDKFPISRPNLTFSTLTVSNMSPEDSSIYLCSVEGWGSNEKLFFGSGTQLSVL.

This rearrangement joins TRBV29-1 to TRBJ2-3, with 7 bases lining up with TRBD1. J lost 5 bases, V lost 4 bases, and 9 bases had no gene match. This CDR3 has 14 amino acids. Germline V lookup: CDR1 SQVTM, CDR2 ANQGSEA. DNA of the CDR3: TGCAGCGTTGGCCGAGGGGGCGGCCTAGATACGCAGTATTTT. It translates to CSVGRGGGLDTQYF.

The rearrangement links TRBV5-1 to TRBJ2-3; D remains unclear. Trimming took off 1 base at V and 4 bases at J, with 7 bases between the two ends. This CDR3 contains 13 residues. Per germline, CDR1 SGHRS and CDR2 YFSETQ. CDR3 sequence (DNA): TGCGCCAGCAGCTTGAATGAGGCAGATACGCAGTATTTT. Translated, it gives CASSLNEADTQYF.

The sample holds a few counts of this clonotype. The chain employs TRBV20-1 and TRBJ2-5; D not certain. The CDR3 contains 10 residues. V lost 7 bases and J 5 bases, leaving 8 bases between the germline ends. Germline V lookup: CDR1 DFQATT, CDR2 SNEGSKA (reference sequence). CDR3 coding DNA: TGCAGTGTCAGACTTGAGACCCAGTACTTC. This codes for CSVRLETQYF.

The chain combines TRBV15 with TRBJ1-2; D gene ambiguous. With 0 bases removed from V and 8 bases from J, the gap between germline ends came to 13 bases. Germline V gene data show CDR1 as LNHNV and CDR2 as YYDKDF (reference sequence). The CDR3 is made up of 14 amino acids. The CDR3 bases are TGTGCCACCAGCAGAGATCGAGAGACGGGAGGCTACACCTTC. This gives the protein CATSRDRETGGYTF.

This chain links TRBV7-2 with TRBJ2-2; 10 bases agree with TRBD2. V lost 0 bases to trimming and J lost 5 bases; unmatched junction nucleotides: 6. Germline assignment: CDR1 SGHTA and CDR2 FQGNSA. CDR3 length: 17 residues. CDR3 amino acids: CASSLASGGPWTGELFF. CDR3 in DNA: TGTGCCAGCAGCTTAGCTAGCGGGGGGCCCTGGACCGGGGAGCTGTTTTTT.

In this sample, this clonotype turned up many times. The rearrangement links TRBV12-3 or TRBV12-4 to TRBJ2-7; tentative D call: TRBD2 (6 bases). The CDR3 contains 13 residues. V gave up 5 bases and J gave up 0 bases, with 8 bases separating them. CDR3: CASSGGSSYEQYF. The CDR3 DNA reads TGTGCCAGCAGTGGGGGGAGCTCCTACGAGCAGTACTTC.

This clonotype was observed a single time. The chain is built from TRBV10-3 and TRBJ2-5; D is perhaps TRBD1 or TRBD2 (5 bases each). Germline V gene lookup returns CDR1 ENHRY and CDR2 SYGVKD. Trimming shortened V by 3 bases and J by 2 bases, and 13 bases separated the two germline ends. CDR3 length equals 15 residues. CDR3 protein: CAISDPAREQETQYF. The CDR3 nucleotides are TGTGCCATCAGTGATCCGGCCAGGGAGCAAGAGACCCAGTACTTC.

In its sample, this clonotype was seen many times. The chain recombines TRBV7-6 with TRBJ2-3, with TRBD2 matching 9 bases. V lost 5 bases and J lost 5; bases outside the gene matches: 11. The CDR3 covers 16 residues. The germline CDR1 and CDR2 sequences are SGHVS and FNYEAQ. The DNA of the CDR3 is TGTGCCAGCAGCCAGATGGGCGGGGGGGGCGGAGATACGCAGTATTTT. Translating it yields CASSQMGGGGGDTQYF.

The chain is built from TRBV9 and TRBJ1-1; 10 nucleotides agree with TRBD1. The CDR3 loop spans 15 amino acids. Per the germline V gene, CDR1 is SGDLS and CDR2 is YYNGEE. V was clipped by 4 bases and J by 5 bases; unmatched bases: 8. The CDR3 nucleotides read TGTGCCAGCAGCACTCATGACAGGGGGCTTACTGAAGCTTTCTTT. Protein sequence: CASSTHDRGLTEAFF.

V is TRBV6-6 and J is TRBJ2-1, with D maybe TRBD1 (7 bases). Germline values: CDR1 MNHNY, CDR2 SVGAGI (reference sequence). V was shortened by 8 bases and J by 6 bases, with 17 bases between the two germline ends. The CDR3 covers 14 residues. CDR3 sequence reads: CASEGARGSNEQFF. The CDR3 DNA sequence: TGTGCCAGCGAGGGGGCTCGGGGGTCCAATGAGCAGTTCTTC.

This chain uses TRBV20-1 with TRBJ2-1, with a possible D match to TRBD2 (5 bases). The CDR3 runs 14 residues. The germline V and J ends were trimmed by 3 bases and 6 bases, with 15 bases remaining between them. Germline lookup yields CDR1 DFQATT and CDR2 SNEGSKA (reference sequence). The CDR3 region is CSARIAGLGNEQFF. CDR3 sequence (DNA): TGCAGTGCTAGGATCGCAGGACTTGGCAATGAGCAGTTCTTC.

CDR3 region: CSAKGQTGNYGYTF. In DNA form, the CDR3 reads TGCAGTGCTAAAGGCCAGACAGGGAACTATGGCTACACCTTC. This rearrangement joins TRBV20-1 to TRBJ1-2; 7 bases map to TRBD1. V shed 4 bases and J 2 bases; nucleotides not matched to a gene: 7. The CDR3 covers 14 residues. Germline values: CDR1 DFQATT, CDR2 SNEGSKA (reference sequence).

The V call is TRBV5-1, the J call TRBJ2-3; the match to TRBD2 covers 8 bases. This CDR3 is 18 amino acids long. V shed 0 bases, J shed 5 bases, and the junction held 14 bases outside the gene matches. Looked up from germline, CDR1 is SGHRS and CDR2 is YFSETQ. In DNA form, the CDR3 reads TGCGCCAGCAGCTTGGAACTAGCGGAGTCTATCCTTAGAGATACGCAGTATTTT. Translation: CASSLELAESILRDTQYF.

The chain links TRBV27 to TRBJ1-2, with TRBD1 matching over 9 bases. This CDR3 has 14 residues. The V segment lost 3 bases and the J segment 7 bases; nucleotides outside the gene matches: 6. Germline lookup yields CDR1 MNHEY and CDR2 SMNVEV (reference sequence). The CDR3: CASSFISGQGGYTF. As DNA, the CDR3 is TGTGCCAGCAGTTTTATATCGGGACAGGGTGGCTACACCTTC.

This clonotype was observed many times. The chain joins TRBV4-2 to TRBJ2-5, with 10 bases that match TRBD1. Looked up from germline, CDR1 is LGHNA and CDR2 is YNFKEQ. The CDR3 runs 16 residues. With V trimmed by 4 bases and J by 4 bases, 9 bases remained unmatched. The CDR3 here is CASSPGDRGESETQYF. The CDR3 DNA is TGTGCCAGCAGCCCCGGGGACAGGGGAGAATCAGAGACCCAGTACTTC.

This clonotype was counted between two and nine times. The V gene is TRBV3-1, the J gene TRBJ2-7; 10 bases line up with TRBD1. Germline values: CDR1 LGHDT, CDR2 YNNKEL (reference sequence). CDR3 size: 14 residues. V gave up 5 bases and J gave up 2 bases; unmatched junction bases: 3. The CDR3 DNA reads TGTGCCAGCAGCTGGGGGACAGGGGCCTACGAGCAGTACTTC. Translated: CASSWGTGAYEQYF.

This clonotype was counted ten times or more. The chain links TRBV12-3 or TRBV12-4 to TRBJ1-2; D not certain. The CDR3 is 12 residues long. The V end was cut by 0 bases, the J end by 8 bases, with 7 bases between. This chain's CDR3 is CASSLAPQGYTF. The DNA for the CDR3 is TGTGCCAGCAGTTTAGCCCCGCAAGGCTACACCTTC.

This chain joins TRBV3-1 and TRBJ2-5, with TRBD1 matching over 9 bases. Germline-derived CDR1 and CDR2 are LGHDT and YNNKEL (reference sequence). Germline trimming cut 5 bases from V and 4 bases from J; bases unmatched to any gene: 2. The CDR3 is 13 amino acids. CDR3 coding DNA: TGTGCCAGCAGCTGGGACAGGGCAGAGACCCAGTACTTC. It specifies CASSWDRAETQYF.

V and J are TRBV12-3 or TRBV12-4 and TRBJ1-2; D perhaps matches TRBD1 (5 bases). The CDR3 loop spans 14 amino acids. Trimming took off 5 bases at V and 3 bases at J, with 13 bases between the two ends. The CDR3 spells CASSPDGADYGYTF. CDR3 DNA: TGTGCCAGCAGTCCTGACGGGGCGGACTATGGCTACACCTTC.

About this clonotype: One end of the junction does not line up with germline, which may come from a read error. The chain is built from TRBV3-1 and TRBJ1-4, with D tentatively TRBD1 (5 bases). The CDR3 runs to 16 residues. The V gene's germline CDR1 is LGHDT and CDR2 YNNKEL (reference sequence). CDR3 protein: CASSQGVRTTDEKLFF. CDR3 in DNA: TGTGCCAGCAGCCAAGGGGTCAGGACAACTGATGAAAAACTGTTTTTT.